The 4 T cell receptor beta chains below were found in one sample sequenced in a study of human T cells and chemical hapten exposure. This sample's time point: patch test 2, 6 weeks after DPC sensitization. Treatment defined: therapeutic diphenylcyclopropenone sensitization with weekly scalp DPC. TCRdb reanalysed the RACE reads using MiXCR and keeps one entry per CDR3 protein. The table includes about 54,000 distinct CDR3 sequences, around 9.5% detected once. The sequences come from whole blood, collected in connection with sensitization to the hapten diphenylcyclopropenone (DPC). These receptors were collected from a woman aged 45-60 years with alopecia areata. Some clones in this sample may be carry-over from other donors' samples.

This clonotype showed up many times. This chain links TRBV5-1 with TRBJ2-2, with D uncertain. V lost 0 bases, J lost 5 bases, and 11 bases lay in between. This CDR3 has 15 amino acids. Germline V gives CDR1 SGHRS, CDR2 YFSETQ. DNA of the CDR3: TGCGCCAGCAGCTTGGAGCCGGGCTGGACCGGGGAGCTGTTTTTT. It encodes CASSLEPGWTGELFF.

This rearrangement joins TRBV7-6 to TRBJ2-7, with no clear D. The CDR3 consists of 14 residues. V lost 5 bases and J 1 base, leaving 12 bases between the germline ends. Germline assignment: CDR1 SGHVS and CDR2 FNYEAQ. The CDR3 coding sequence is TGTGCCAGCAGCCCGAAGACCGTTTCCTACGAGCAGTACTTC. As protein: CASSPKTVSYEQYF.

V is TRBV7-2 and J is TRBJ2-5; D uncertain. The germline gives CDR1 SGHTA, CDR2 FQGNSA. This CDR3 is built from 13 residues. Deletions cut 5 bases from V and 4 bases from J, with 11 bases between. This CDR3 is CASSPSPGETQYF. The CDR3 DNA is TGTGCCAGCAGCCCCTCGCCGGGAGAGACCCAGTACTTC.

This clonotype came up many times. This chain's CDR3 is CASSRRYLPSGNTIYF. In nucleotides, the CDR3 is TGTGCCAGCAGTCGGAGGTATCTCCCCTCTGGAAACACCATATATTTT. The genes are TRBV27 and TRBJ1-3; D gene unclear. Germline lookup yields CDR1 MNHEY and CDR2 SMNVEV (reference sequence). Trimming cost V 5 bases and J 0 bases, with 14 bases left between them. The CDR3 extends over 16 amino acids.